The 21 T cell receptor beta chains presented below share a single source sample, sequenced in a study of T cells in Graves' hyperthyroidism and ophthalmopathy. From RNA transcripts, TCR beta CDR3 regions were amplified. HTBI primers were the set used in a first-round RT-PCR of the TCR CDR3. One entry per CDR3 protein results from TCRdb running MiXCR on the multiplex PCR reads. The table shows hundreds of thousands of distinct CDR3 sequences, with around 39% occurring only once. Sequencing used blood. The receptors were gathered from a man between 18 and 35 years old with Graves' hyperthyroidism.

The rearrangement joins TRBV25-1 to TRBJ1-6, with D uncertain. Trimming removed 2 bases from V and 0 bases from J, with 8 bases in between. Germline V CDR1 and CDR2: MGHDK, SYGVNS. The CDR3 contains 16 residues. DNA of the CDR3: TGTGCCAGCAGTGAACGGGAGAGCTCCTATAATTCACCCCTCCACTTT. As protein: CASSERESSYNSPLHF.

The rearrangement joins TRBV11-1 to TRBJ2-2; D unclear. There are 14 residues in the CDR3. Germline assignment: CDR1 SGHAT and CDR2 FQDESV (reference sequence). Trimming stripped 2 bases from V and 5 bases from J, with 9 bases between. Written as DNA, the CDR3 is TGTGCCAGCAGCTTAAAAGAAGGGACCGGGGAGCTGTTTTTT. Protein: CASSLKEGTGELFF.

The chain uses TRBV21-1 and TRBJ2-5; TRBD1 was called by the table and not checked on the DNA. TRBV21-1 is a pseudogene. This CDR3 has 15 amino acids. CDR3 region: CASSRAGGGGETQYF. In DNA, the CDR3 is TGTGCCAGCAGCAGGGCAGGAGGGGGCGGAGAGACCCAGTACTTC.

This clonotype was picked up a small number of times. The V and J genes are TRBV7-6 and TRBJ2-5; TRBD2 might be the D (5 bases). V was trimmed by 5 bases and J by 3 bases, leaving 13 bases between them. The CDR3 is 14 amino acids. CDR1 SGHVS and CDR2 FNYEAQ come from the germline V gene. In DNA, the CDR3 is TGTGCCAGCAGCCCCCGACCGGGAAAAGAGACCCAGTACTTC. Amino acid sequence: CASSPRPGKETQYF.

The rearrangement joins TRBV20-1 to TRBJ2-6; 9 nucleotides line up with TRBD2. V lost 3 bases to trimming and J lost 0 bases; unmatched junction nucleotides: 18. Germline V lookup: CDR1 DFQATT, CDR2 SNEGSKA (reference sequence). The CDR3 consists of 21 residues. CDR3 loop: CSASGLESPAGGVSGANVLTF. The CDR3 region has the DNA TGCAGTGCTAGTGGCCTCGAGTCCCCCGCGGGAGGGGTCTCTGGGGCCAACGTCCTGACTTTC.

The genes are TRBV5-1 and TRBJ1-2; D possibly corresponds to TRBD1 (6 bases). V was cut by 2 bases and J by 7 bases, with 18 bases left in between. Germline loops: CDR1 SGHRS, CDR2 YFSETQ. This CDR3 contains 15 residues. CDR3 DNA sequence: TGCGCCAGCAGCTTCACAGGGCCTAGGGGTTCTGGCTACACCTTC. This codes for CASSFTGPRGSGYTF.

The gene calls are TRBV12-3 or TRBV12-4 and TRBJ1-2; 8 bases fit TRBD1. This CDR3 is built from 14 residues. V was clipped by 5 bases and J by 6 bases; unmatched bases: 8. The CDR3 loop reads CASSLSATGDGYTF. Here the CDR3 DNA reads TGTGCCAGCAGTCTATCCGCGACAGGGGATGGCTACACCTTC.

In regard to this clonotype: With a much larger clone just one base away, this may be a read error. The CDR3 end shows no conserved phenylalanine or tryptophan, and so a read error is likely. This chain links TRBV2 with TRBJ2-2; 11 nucleotides agree with TRBD1. CDR3 length: 14 residues. The germline CDR1 and CDR2 sequences are SNHLY and FYNNEI. V dropped 4 bases and J dropped 8; count of bases not matched to a gene: 3. The CDR3 DNA follows: TGTGCCAGCAGTGTTGGACAGGGGGCTGGGGAGCTGTTTCTT. Protein: CASSVGQGAGELFL.

This chain connects TRBV15 to TRBJ1-1; tentatively, D is TRBD1 (6 bases). V gave up 5 bases and J gave up 5 bases, with 21 bases separating them. The CDR3 is 16 amino acids. The germline CDR1 and CDR2 sequences are LNHNV and YYDKDF (reference sequence). CDR3 in amino acids: CATSGQGGIGETEAFF. As DNA, the CDR3 is TGTGCCACCAGCGGTCAAGGGGGGATCGGCGAGACTGAAGCTTTCTTT. Full variable domain (rest looked up from reference TRBV15 and TRBJ1-1): DAMVIQNPRYQVTQFGKPVTLSCSQTLNHNVMYWYQQKSSQAPKLLFHYYDKDFNNEADTPDNFQSRRPNTSFCFLDIRSPGLGDTAMYLCATSGQGGIGETEAFFGQGTRLTVV.

Ten or more counts support this clonotype. The rearrangement joins TRBV2 to TRBJ2-5, with D unresolved. The V end was cut by 11 bases, the J end by 7 bases, with 17 bases between. The CDR3 length is 12 residues. Germline CDR1 and CDR2: SNHLY and FYNNEI. This CDR3 is CAAPAPTGTQYF. The CDR3 bases are TGTGCCGCCCCGGCCCCAACTGGGACCCAGTACTTC.

This clonotype was counted ten times or more. The chain joins TRBV6-5 to TRBJ2-2; D possibly corresponds to TRBD1 (5 bases). V was clipped by 0 bases and J by 4 bases, with 12 bases between them. There are 16 residues in the CDR3. Germline loops: CDR1 MNHEY, CDR2 SVGAGI. The CDR3 nucleotides are TGTGCCAGCAGTTACTCGACTTTAAGGGGCACCGGGGAGCTGTTTTTT. This codes for CASSYSTLRGTGELFF.

The chain combines TRBV7-6 with TRBJ2-2; tentative D call: TRBD1 (6 bases). With 4 bases removed from V and 3 bases from J, the gap between germline ends came to 12 bases. Looked up from germline, CDR1 is SGHVS and CDR2 is FNYEAQ. This CDR3 contains 15 residues. In nucleotides, the CDR3 is TGTGCCAGCAGCTCGAAGGCAGGGGACACCGGGGAGCTGTTTTTT. Translation: CASSSKAGDTGELFF.

J is TRBJ1-1 and V is TRBV6-6; D possibly corresponds to TRBD1 (5 bases). V lost 0 bases to trimming and J lost 10 bases, with 18 bases between them. The CDR3 runs 15 residues. In germline, CDR1 is MNHNY, CDR2 SVGAGI (reference sequence). The CDR3 region has the DNA TGTGCCAGCAGTTACTCAGACGCGACAATCGGGGCAGCTTTCTTT. Translating gives CASSYSDATIGAAFF.

The sample holds many counts of this clonotype. V is TRBV7-2 and J is TRBJ1-2, with 8 bases identical to TRBD1. The CDR3 spans 15 residues. V lost 0 bases and J lost 4; bases outside the gene matches: 4. CDR1 is SGHTA and CDR2 is FQGNSA in the germline V gene. The CDR3, as DNA: TGTGCCAGCAGCTTAGCCGGGACAGGCTCCTATGGCTACACCTTC. Protein product: CASSLAGTGSYGYTF.

This clonotype was found many times. This chain links TRBV15 with TRBJ1-3; D gene ambiguous. The germline V gene has CDR1 LNHNV and CDR2 YYDKDF (reference sequence). The ends were cut back, 0 bases at V and 4 bases at J, with 7 bases in the middle. This CDR3 is 14 amino acids long. The CDR3 here is CATSRDHSGNTIYF. The CDR3 nucleotides are TGTGCCACCAGCAGAGATCACAGCGGAAACACCATATATTTT.

The rearrangement joins TRBV5-6 to TRBJ2-7; 7 positions agree with TRBD2. This CDR3 has 16 residues. Germline CDR1 reads SGHDT; CDR2 reads YYEEEE. J gave up 1 base and V 4 bases, and 11 bases lay outside the gene matches. The CDR3 sequence is CASSRGGGSKSYEQYF. The CDR3 DNA reads as TGTGCCAGCAGCCGTGGGGGGGGATCCAAGTCCTACGAGCAGTACTTC.

The chain recombines TRBV12-3 or TRBV12-4 with TRBJ2-5; 7 bases are a match to TRBD1. The CDR3 has 14 amino acids. J was trimmed by 10 bases and V by 6 bases; bases with no gene match: 14. CDR3 residues: CASSYTGVGQLQYF. The CDR3 region has the DNA TGTGCCAGCAGCTACACAGGGGTTGGTCAGCTCCAGTACTTC.

This clonotype was seen only a few times. The chain links TRBV7-9 to TRBJ2-6, with 7 bases matching TRBD1. Trimming removed 6 bases from V and 2 bases from J; junction bases left unmatched: 4. CDR1 and CDR2 from the germline V gene are SEHNR and FQNEAQ (reference sequence). The CDR3 covers 15 residues. In DNA form, the CDR3 reads TGTGCCAGCAGGTCACAGGGGCCTGGGGCCAACGTCCTGACTTTC. The encoded protein is CASRSQGPGANVLTF.

This clonotype was observed many times. The chain links TRBV7-6 to TRBJ2-5; 10 nucleotides align to TRBD2. CDR3 length: 16 residues. Germline CDR1 SGHVS, CDR2 FNYEAQ. The ends lost 8 bases at V and 2 bases at J; junction bases unmatched: 11. The CDR3 nucleotides read TGTGCCAGCGGGTTAATAGCGGGAGGAGGACAAGAGACCCAGTACTTC. Translation: CASGLIAGGGQETQYF.

This clonotype was seen many times. The chain combines TRBV15 with TRBJ1-1; D gene unclear. Trimming shortened V by 6 bases and J by 1 base, and 9 bases separated the two germline ends. The CDR3 covers 13 residues. The germline V gene encodes CDR1 LNHNV and CDR2 YYDKDF (reference sequence). This CDR3 reads CATRTSGNTEAFF. The DNA for the CDR3 is TGTGCCACCAGGACTTCGGGGAACACTGAAGCTTTCTTT.

The table lists this clonotype with a few counts. The J gene is TRBJ2-6, the V gene TRBV5-1; either TRBD1 or TRBD2 may fit D (5 bases each). The V end lost 4 bases, the J end lost 0 bases, and 11 bases lay between the germline ends. CDR3 length equals 16 residues. Germline V gene data show CDR1 as SGHRS and CDR2 as YFSETQ. The CDR3 sequence is CASSPGRDSGANVLTF. DNA for the CDR3: TGCGCCAGCAGCCCAGGGAGAGACTCTGGGGCCAACGTCCTGACTTTC. The variable domain in full, with the rest retrieved from reference TRBV5-1 and TRBJ2-6, is KAGVTQTPRYLIKTRGQQVTLSCSPISGHRSVSWYQQTPGQGLQFLFEYFSETQRNKGNFPGRFSGRQFSNSRSEMNVSTLELGDSALYLCASSPGRDSGANVLTFGAGSRLTVL.